The 6 T cell receptor beta chains presented below share a single source sample, sequenced in a study of cytomegalovirus exposure and HLA in healthy donors. The study ran its PCR with 60 Vbeta and 13 Jbeta primers. Sequencing used immunoSEQ multiplex PCR; TCRdb keeps in-frame clones, though not all of them. The sample has 95,000 to 110,000 clones; around 79% are singletons. The material sequenced was PBMCs. These receptors were taken from a man between 60 and 75 years old in good health and CMV-seropositive.

V usage is TRBV4-3 and J usage is TRBJ2-1, with a possible D match to TRBD1 (6 bases). Germline CDR1 is LGHNA and CDR2 is YSLEER. V lost 0 bases to trimming and J lost 9 bases, with 18 bases between them. The CDR3 has 16 amino acids. The CDR3, as DNA: TGCGCCAGCAGCCAAGATCAGACAGGATGGGGGCTTGAGCAGTTCTTC. It is translated as CASSQDQTGWGLEQFF.

The chain couples TRBV11-2 to TRBJ1-6; 7 bases fit TRBD1. The CDR3 spans 15 residues. Germline loops: CDR1 SGHAT, CDR2 FQNNGV. With 1 base clipped from V and 10 bases from J, the junction kept 7 bases outside the gene matches. The CDR3 DNA is TGTGCCAGCAGCTTAGGTCAACAGGGGATATCACCCCTCCACTTT. Its protein is CASSLGQQGISPLHF. The complete variable domain, with remaining parts taken from reference TRBV11-2 and TRBJ1-6, reads EAGVAQSPRYKIIEKRQSVAFWCNPISGHATLYWYQQILGQGPKLLIQFQNNGVVDDSQLPKDRFSAERLKGVDSTLKIQPAKLEDSAVYLCASSLGQQGISPLHFGNGTRLTVT.

The rearrangement joins TRBV5-1 to TRBJ2-3, with D perhaps matching TRBD1 (7 bases). The CDR3 spans 16 residues. V was shortened by 4 bases and J by 2 bases, with 17 bases between the two germline ends. Germline V gene data show CDR1 as SGHRS and CDR2 as YFSETQ. CDR3 in amino acids: CASSTRRGPNTDTQYF. In nucleotides, the CDR3 is TGCGCCAGCAGCACCCGGAGGGGGCCAAACACAGATACGCAGTATTTT.

The rearrangement links TRBV28 to TRBJ2-7; tentatively, D is TRBD1 (6 bases). Germline V gene sequence: CDR1 MDHEN, CDR2 SYDVKM. V shed 5 bases and J shed 5 bases, with 19 bases lying between them. The CDR3 consists of 15 residues. The CDR3 DNA follows: TGTGCCAGCAGTAGCCCACAGGGAATAGCAGACGAGCAGTACTTC. Residues: CASSSPQGIADEQYF.

CDR3 DNA: TGTGCCAGCAGTTTATCACAGAGCTCCTACAATGAGCAGTTCTTC. Translated: CASSLSQSSYNEQFF. The chain links TRBV27 to TRBJ2-1; D remains unclear. The V and J ends lost 0 bases and 0 bases respectively, with 6 bases between them. The CDR3 length is 15 residues. In germline, CDR1 is MNHEY, CDR2 SMNVEV (reference sequence).

The chain has TRBV5-4 and TRBJ2-2; 7 positions match TRBD1. Germline V gene lookup returns CDR1 SGHNT and CDR2 YYREEE (reference sequence). V trimming: 2 bases; J trimming: 4 bases; junction bases outside the gene matches: 5. The length of the CDR3 is 15 residues. CDR3 DNA: TGTGCCAGCAGCTTAACGGGACAGACCACCGGGGAGCTGTTTTTT. Its translation is CASSLTGQTTGELFF.